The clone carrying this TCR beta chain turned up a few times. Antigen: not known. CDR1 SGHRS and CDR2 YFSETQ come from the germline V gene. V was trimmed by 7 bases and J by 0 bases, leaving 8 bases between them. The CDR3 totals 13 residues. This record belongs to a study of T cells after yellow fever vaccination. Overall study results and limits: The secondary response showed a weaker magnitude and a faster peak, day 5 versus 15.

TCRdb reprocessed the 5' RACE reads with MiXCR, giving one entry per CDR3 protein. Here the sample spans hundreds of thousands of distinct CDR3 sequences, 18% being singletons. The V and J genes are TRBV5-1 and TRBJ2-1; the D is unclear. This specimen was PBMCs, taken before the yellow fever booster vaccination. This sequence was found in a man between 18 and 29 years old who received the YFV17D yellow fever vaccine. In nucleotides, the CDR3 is TGCGCCAGCCGCATAGCCTCCTACAATGAGCAGTTCTTC. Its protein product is CASRIASYNEQFF.